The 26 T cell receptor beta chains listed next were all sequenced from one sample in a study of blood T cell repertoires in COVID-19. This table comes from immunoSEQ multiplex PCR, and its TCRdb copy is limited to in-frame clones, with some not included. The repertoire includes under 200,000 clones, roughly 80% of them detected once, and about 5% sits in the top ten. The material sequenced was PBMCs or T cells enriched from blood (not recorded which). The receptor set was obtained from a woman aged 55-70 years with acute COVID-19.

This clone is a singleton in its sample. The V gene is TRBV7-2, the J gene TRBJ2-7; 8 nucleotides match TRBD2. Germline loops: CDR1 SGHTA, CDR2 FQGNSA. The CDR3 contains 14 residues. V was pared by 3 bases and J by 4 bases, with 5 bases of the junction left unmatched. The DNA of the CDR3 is TGTGCCAGCAGCTTGAAGCGGGGGCCTTACGAGCAGTACGTC. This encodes CASSLKRGPYEQYV.

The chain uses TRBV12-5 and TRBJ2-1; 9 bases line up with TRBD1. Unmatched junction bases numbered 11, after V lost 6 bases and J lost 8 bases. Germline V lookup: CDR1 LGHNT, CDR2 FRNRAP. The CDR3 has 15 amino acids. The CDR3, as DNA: TGTGCTAGTGGCCGCTCCGGGACAGGGTATCATGAGCAGTTCTTC. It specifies CASGRSGTGYHEQFF.

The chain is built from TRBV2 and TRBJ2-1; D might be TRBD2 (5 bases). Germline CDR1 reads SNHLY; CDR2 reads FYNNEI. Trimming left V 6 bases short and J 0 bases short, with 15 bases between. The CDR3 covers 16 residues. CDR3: CASRTTNTISYNEQFF. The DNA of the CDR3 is TGTGCCAGCAGGACGACTAACACTATCTCCTACAATGAGCAGTTCTTC.

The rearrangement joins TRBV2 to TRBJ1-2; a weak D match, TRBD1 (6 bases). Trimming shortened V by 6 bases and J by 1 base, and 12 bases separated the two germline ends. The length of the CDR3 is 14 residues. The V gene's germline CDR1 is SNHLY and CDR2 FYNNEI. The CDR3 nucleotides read TGTGCCAGCAGCAGGGACAAAATTAACTATGGCTACACCTTC. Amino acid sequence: CASSRDKINYGYTF. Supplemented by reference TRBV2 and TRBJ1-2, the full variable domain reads EPEVTQTPSHQVTQMGQEVILRCVPISNHLYFYWYRQILGQKVEFLVSFYNNEISEKSEIFDDQFSVERPDGSNFTLKIRSTKLEDSAMYFCASSRDKINYGYTFGSGTRLTVV.

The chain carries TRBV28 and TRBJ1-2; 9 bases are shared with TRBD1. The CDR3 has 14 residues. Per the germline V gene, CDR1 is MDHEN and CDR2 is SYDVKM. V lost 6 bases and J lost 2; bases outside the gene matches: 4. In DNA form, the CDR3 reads TGTGCCAGCAGACGGACAGGGGCCAACTATGGCTACACCTTC. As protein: CASRRTGANYGYTF.

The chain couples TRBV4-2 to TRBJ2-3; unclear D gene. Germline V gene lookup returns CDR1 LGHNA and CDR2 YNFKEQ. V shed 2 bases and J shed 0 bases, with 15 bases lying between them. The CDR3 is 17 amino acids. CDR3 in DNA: TGTGCCAGCAGCCAATATGATGCCGGTCCTAGCACAGATACGCAGTATTTT. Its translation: CASSQYDAGPSTDTQYF.

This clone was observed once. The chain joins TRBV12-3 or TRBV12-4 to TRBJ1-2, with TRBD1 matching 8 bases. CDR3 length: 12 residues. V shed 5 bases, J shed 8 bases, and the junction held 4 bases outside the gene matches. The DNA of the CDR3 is TGTGCCAGCAGTCTTGGACAGGGCGGCTACACCTTC. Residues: CASSLGQGGYTF.

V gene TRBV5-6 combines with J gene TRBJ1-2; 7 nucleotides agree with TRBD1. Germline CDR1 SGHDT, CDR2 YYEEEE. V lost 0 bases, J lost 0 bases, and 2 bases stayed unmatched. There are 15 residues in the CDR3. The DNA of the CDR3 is TGTGCCAGCAGCTTGGCCGGGACAGCTAACTATGGCTACACCTTC. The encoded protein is CASSLAGTANYGYTF.

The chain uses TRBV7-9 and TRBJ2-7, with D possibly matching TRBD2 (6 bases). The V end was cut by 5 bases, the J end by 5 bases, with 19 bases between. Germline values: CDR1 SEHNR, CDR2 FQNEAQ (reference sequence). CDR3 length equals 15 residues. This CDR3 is CASSPWGLRGHEQYF. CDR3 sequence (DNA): TGTGCCAGCAGCCCCTGGGGACTCCGCGGCCACGAGCAGTACTTC. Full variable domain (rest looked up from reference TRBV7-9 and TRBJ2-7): DTGVSQNPRHKITKRGQNVTFRCDPISEHNRLYWYRQTLGQGPEFLTYFQNEAQLEKSRLLSDRFSAERPKGSFSTLEIQRTEQGDSAMYLCASSPWGLRGHEQYFGPGTRLTVT.

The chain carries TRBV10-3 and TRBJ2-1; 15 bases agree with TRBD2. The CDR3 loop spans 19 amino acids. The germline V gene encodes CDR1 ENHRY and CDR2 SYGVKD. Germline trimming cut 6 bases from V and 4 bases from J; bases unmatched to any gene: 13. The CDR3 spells CAISLTPGLAGGPYNEQFF. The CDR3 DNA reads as TGTGCCATCAGCCTCACACCCGGACTAGCGGGGGGGCCGTACAATGAGCAGTTCTTC.

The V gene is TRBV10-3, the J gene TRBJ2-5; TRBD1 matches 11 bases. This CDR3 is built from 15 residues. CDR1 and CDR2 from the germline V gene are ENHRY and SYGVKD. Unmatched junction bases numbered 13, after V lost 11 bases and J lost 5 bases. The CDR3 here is CASQSGTGGAETQYF. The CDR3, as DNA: TGTGCCTCCCAATCCGGGACAGGGGGTGCGGAGACCCAGTACTTC.

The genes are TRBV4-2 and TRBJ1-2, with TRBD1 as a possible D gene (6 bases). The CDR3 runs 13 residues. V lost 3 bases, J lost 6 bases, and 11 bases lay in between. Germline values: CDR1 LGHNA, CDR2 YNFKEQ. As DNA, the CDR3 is TGTGCCAGCAGCCAGAAGACAGGAAATGGCTACACCTTC. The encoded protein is CASSQKTGNGYTF.

The CDR3 DNA is TGTGCCACCAGTGATAAACTAGCCAAAAACATTCAGTACTTC. Translation gives CATSDKLAKNIQYF. The rearrangement uses TRBV24-1 and TRBJ2-4; D remains ambiguous. Looked up from germline, CDR1 is KGHDR and CDR2 is SFDVKD. There are 14 residues in the CDR3. V was clipped by 3 bases and J by 0 bases, with 5 bases between them.

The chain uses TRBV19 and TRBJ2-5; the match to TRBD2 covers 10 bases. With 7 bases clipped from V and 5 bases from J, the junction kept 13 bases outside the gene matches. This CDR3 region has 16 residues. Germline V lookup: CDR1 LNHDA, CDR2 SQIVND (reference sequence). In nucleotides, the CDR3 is TGTGCCAGTAAGGCTCGAGCGGGGGGGCCTGGGGAGACCCAGTACTTC. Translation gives CASKARAGGPGETQYF. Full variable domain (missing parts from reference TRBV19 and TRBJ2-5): DGGITQSPKYLFRKEGQNVTLSCEQNLNHDAMYWYRQDPGQGLRLIYYSQIVNDFQKGDIAEGYSVSREKKESFPLTVTSAQKNPTAFYLCASKARAGGPGETQYFGPGTRLLVL.

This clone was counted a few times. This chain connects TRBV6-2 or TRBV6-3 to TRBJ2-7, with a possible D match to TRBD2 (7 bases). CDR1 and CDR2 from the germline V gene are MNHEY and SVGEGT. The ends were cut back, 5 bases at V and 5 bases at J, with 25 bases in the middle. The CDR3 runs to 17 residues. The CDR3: CASSPYRGAGASNEQYF. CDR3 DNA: TGTGCCAGCAGTCCCTACCGGGGGGCGGGAGCGTCTAACGAGCAGTACTTC.

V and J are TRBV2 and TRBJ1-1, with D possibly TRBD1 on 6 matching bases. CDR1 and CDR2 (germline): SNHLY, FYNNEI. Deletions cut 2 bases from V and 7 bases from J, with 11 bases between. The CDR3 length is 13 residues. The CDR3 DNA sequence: TGTGCCAGCAGTGAAAGGGGGTGGGGTGAAGCTTTCTTT. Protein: CASSERGWGEAFF. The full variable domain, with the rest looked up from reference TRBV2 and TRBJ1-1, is EPEVTQTPSHQVTQMGQEVILRCVPISNHLYFYWYRQILGQKVEFLVSFYNNEISEKSEIFDDQFSVERPDGSNFTLKIRSTKLEDSAMYFCASSERGWGEAFFGQGTRLTVV.

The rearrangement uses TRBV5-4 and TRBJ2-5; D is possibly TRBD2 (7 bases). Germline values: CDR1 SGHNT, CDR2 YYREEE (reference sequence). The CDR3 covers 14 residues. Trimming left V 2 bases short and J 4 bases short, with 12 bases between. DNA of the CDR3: TGTGCCAGCAGCTTTTCAGGGGAGGGAGAGACCCAGTACTTC. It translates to CASSFSGEGETQYF.

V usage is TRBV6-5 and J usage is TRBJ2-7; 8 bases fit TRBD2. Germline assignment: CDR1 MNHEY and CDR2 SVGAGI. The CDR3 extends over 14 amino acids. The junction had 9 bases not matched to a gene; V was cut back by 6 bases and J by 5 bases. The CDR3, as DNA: TGTGCCAGCAGCCCCCGGGGGGGAGGGCACGAGCAGTACTTC. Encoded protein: CASSPRGGGHEQYF.

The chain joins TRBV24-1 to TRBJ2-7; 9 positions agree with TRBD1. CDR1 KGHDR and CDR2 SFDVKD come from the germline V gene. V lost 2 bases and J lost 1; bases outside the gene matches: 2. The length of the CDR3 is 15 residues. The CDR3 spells CATSDSGTGSYEQYF. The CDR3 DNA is TGTGCCACCAGTGATTCCGGGACAGGGTCCTACGAGCAGTACTTC.

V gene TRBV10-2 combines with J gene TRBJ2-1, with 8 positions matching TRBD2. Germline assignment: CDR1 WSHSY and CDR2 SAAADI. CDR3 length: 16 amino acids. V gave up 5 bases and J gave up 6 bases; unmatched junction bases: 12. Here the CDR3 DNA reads TGCGCCAGCAGTTCCCCTCGGAGCGGGAGAGTCAATGAGCAGTTCTTC. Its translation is CASSSPRSGRVNEQFF.

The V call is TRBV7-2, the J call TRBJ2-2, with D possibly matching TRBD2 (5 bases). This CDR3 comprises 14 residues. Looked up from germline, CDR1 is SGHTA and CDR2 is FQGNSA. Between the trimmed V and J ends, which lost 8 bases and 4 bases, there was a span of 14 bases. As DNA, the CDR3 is TGTGCCAGCGACCCGGGGTTCGTCACCGGGGAGCTGTTTTTT. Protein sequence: CASDPGFVTGELFF.

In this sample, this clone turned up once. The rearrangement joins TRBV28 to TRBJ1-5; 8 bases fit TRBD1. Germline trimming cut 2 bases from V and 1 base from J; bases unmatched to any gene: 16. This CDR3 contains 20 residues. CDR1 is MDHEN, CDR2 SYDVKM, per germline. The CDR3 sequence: CASSLPTWTGKSGSNQPQHF. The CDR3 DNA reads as TGTGCCAGCAGTTTACCAACTTGGACAGGGAAATCGGGAAGCAATCAGCCCCAGCATTTT. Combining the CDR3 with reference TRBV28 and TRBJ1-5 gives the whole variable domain DVKVTQSSRYLVKRTGEKVFLECVQDMDHENMFWYRQDPGLGLRLIYFSYDVKMKEKGDIPEGYSVSREKKERFSLILESASTNQTSMYLCASSLPTWTGKSGSNQPQHFGDGTRLSIL.

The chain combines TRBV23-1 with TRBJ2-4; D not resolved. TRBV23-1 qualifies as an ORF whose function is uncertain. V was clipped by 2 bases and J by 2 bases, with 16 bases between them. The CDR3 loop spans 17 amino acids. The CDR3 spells CASSQDNSSGSKNIQYF. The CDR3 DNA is TGCGCCAGCAGTCAAGATAATAGCTCCGGGTCCAAAAACATTCAGTACTTC.

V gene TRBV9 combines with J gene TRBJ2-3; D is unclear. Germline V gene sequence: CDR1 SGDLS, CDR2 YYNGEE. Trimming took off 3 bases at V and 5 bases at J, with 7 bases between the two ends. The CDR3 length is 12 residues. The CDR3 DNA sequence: TGTGCCAGCAGCGATTTTCAAGATACGCAGTATTTT. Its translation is CASSDFQDTQYF.

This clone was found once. DNA for the CDR3: TGTGCCAGCAGGCAGGGCTCTGGAAACACCATATATTTT. This encodes CASRQGSGNTIYF. V and J are TRBV28 and TRBJ1-3; D might be TRBD1 (5 bases). Trimming shortened V by 6 bases and J by 0 bases, and 6 bases separated the two germline ends. Looked up from germline, CDR1 is MDHEN and CDR2 is SYDVKM. This CDR3 is 13 amino acids long.

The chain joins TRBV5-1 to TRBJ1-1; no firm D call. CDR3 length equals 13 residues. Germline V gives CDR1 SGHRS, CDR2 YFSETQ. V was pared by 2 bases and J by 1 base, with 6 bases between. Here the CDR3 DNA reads TGCGCCAGCAGCTTTGAGGGGAACACTGAAGCTTTCTTT. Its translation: CASSFEGNTEAFF. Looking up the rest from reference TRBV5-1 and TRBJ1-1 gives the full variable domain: KAGVTQTPRYLIKTRGQQVTLSCSPISGHRSVSWYQQTPGQGLQFLFEYFSETQRNKGNFPGRFSGRQFSNSRSEMNVSTLELGDSALYLCASSFEGNTEAFFGQGTRLTVV.